A single sample gave rise to the 23 T cell receptor beta chains below, sequenced in a study of Ad26.COV2.S vaccination and SARS-CoV-2 variants. Profiling relied on immunoSEQ multiplex PCR, and the TCRdb table lists in-frame clones only, not all of them. The sample yields over 200,000 clones, 88% seen once. Treatment denoted: roughly 18 received Ad26.COV2.S at low or high dose, single or two shots; about 5 received placebo; per-sample allocation not given. Specimens were obtained on day 63 following the first vaccine or placebo injection. This sample comprised peripheral blood, obtained in a trial of Ad26.COV2.S vaccine versus placebo. These receptors came from a person between 18 and 65 years old who received the Ad26.COV2.S COVID-19 vaccine or a placebo.

This clone was counted once. The genes are TRBV7-3 and TRBJ2-1; D uncertain. The CDR3 has 13 amino acids. Germline CDR1 SGHTA, CDR2 FQGTGA. V lost 4 bases to trimming and J lost 5 bases, with 9 bases between them. This CDR3 is CASSSLRDNEQFF. The CDR3 DNA sequence: TGTGCCAGCAGCTCTCTTCGTGACAATGAGCAGTTCTTC. Variable domain in full (rest from reference TRBV7-3 and TRBJ2-1): GAGVSQTPSNKVTEKGKYVELRCDPISGHTALYWYRQSLGQGPEFLIYFQGTGAADDSGLPNDRFFAVRPEGSVSTLKIQRTERGDSAVYLCASSSLRDNEQFFGPGTRLTVL.

The chain employs TRBV28 and TRBJ2-7, with D unclear. CDR3 length: 14 amino acids. Germline assignment: CDR1 MDHEN and CDR2 SYDVKM. Trimming removed 3 bases at V and 2 bases at J, with 11 bases between. CDR3 sequence (DNA): TGTGCCAGCAGTTTTCCACGATCCCCCTACGAGCAGTACTTC. Translated, it gives CASSFPRSPYEQYF.

Regarding this clone: Its ends do not fully match the called genes, so a read error is possible. The chain is built from TRBV18 and TRBJ1-1; D perhaps matches TRBD1 (6 bases). Germline V gene data show CDR1 as KGHSH and CDR2 as LQKENI. There are 14 residues in the CDR3. CDR3 DNA: TGTGCCAGCTCGCCACAAGGGGGGGCCTCTGAAGCTTTCTTT. Translated, it gives CASSPQGGASEAFF.

This clone has only a few counts. The chain recombines TRBV27 with TRBJ2-7; tentatively, D is TRBD1 (5 bases). The CDR3 sequence is 15 residues long. Trimming took off 8 bases at V and 5 bases at J, with 22 bases between the two ends. The germline V gene encodes CDR1 MNHEY and CDR2 SMNVEV (reference sequence). For the CDR3, the DNA is TGTGCCAGCTGTCAGGACATGTTGTTTTTCAACGAGCAGTACTTC. This codes for CASCQDMLFFNEQYF.

The chain joins TRBV29-1 to TRBJ1-2; perhaps TRBD1 as D (6 bases). The ends were cut back, 7 bases at V and 0 bases at J, with 24 bases in the middle. The CDR3 covers 17 residues. CDR1 and CDR2 from the germline V gene are SQVTM and ANQGSEA. CDR3 bases: TGCAGCGCCCAACCTCTCTTAGCGGGGGCGACTAACTATGGCTACACCTTC. This codes for CSAQPLLAGATNYGYTF.

The chain has TRBV19 and TRBJ2-7; no reliable D call. Germline CDR1 and CDR2: LNHDA and SQIVND (reference sequence). The CDR3 is 12 residues long. V lost 8 bases and J lost 0, with 8 bases in between. Written as DNA, the CDR3 is TGTGCCAGTGGGTACAGCTCCTACGAGCAGTACTTC. Its protein is CASGYSSYEQYF.

The rearrangement links TRBV19 to TRBJ1-2, with D hard to call. V lost 0 bases and J 5 bases, leaving 13 bases between the germline ends. The V gene's germline CDR1 is LNHDA and CDR2 SQIVND (reference sequence). CDR3 size: 15 residues. The CDR3 here is CASSIEGWAGYGYTF. CDR3 nucleotide sequence: TGTGCCAGTAGTATAGAAGGTTGGGCAGGTTATGGCTACACCTTC.

The rearrangement joins TRBV28 to TRBJ1-5; D may be TRBD1 (6 bases). The germline V gene has CDR1 MDHEN and CDR2 SYDVKM. V lost 8 bases and J 0 bases, leaving 17 bases between the germline ends. This CDR3 has 16 amino acids. The chain's CDR3 is CASPFGGRYSNQPQHF. DNA of the CDR3: TGTGCCAGCCCTTTCGGGGGCAGGTATAGCAATCAGCCCCAGCATTTT.

V usage is TRBV7-3 and J usage is TRBJ2-3, with 9 bases that match TRBD2. The CDR3 is made up of 16 amino acids. With V trimmed by 1 base and J by 4 bases, 6 bases remained unmatched. Germline V gene sequence: CDR1 SGHTA, CDR2 FQGTGA. CDR3 in DNA: TGTGCCAGCAGCTTAATGGGGGGACTAGCAGCAGATACGCAGTATTTT. Amino acid sequence: CASSLMGGLAADTQYF.

This chain links TRBV5-8 with TRBJ1-2; 9 bases are a match to TRBD1. Trimming took 4 bases from V and 5 from J; bases not matched to a gene: 3. CDR1 SGHTS and CDR2 YDEGEE come from the germline V gene. CDR3 length equals 13 residues. CDR3 sequence: CASSPDRGYGYTF. The CDR3 region has the DNA TGTGCCAGCAGCCCAGACAGGGGGTATGGCTACACCTTC. The variable domain in full, with the rest retrieved from reference TRBV5-8 and TRBJ1-2, is EAGVTQSPTHLIKTRGQQATLRCSPISGHTSVYWYQQALGLGLQFLLWYDEGEERNRGNFPPRFSGRQFPNYSSELNVNALELEDSALYLCASSPDRGYGYTFGSGTRLTVV.

The chain combines TRBV4-3 with TRBJ1-2, with TRBD1 matching over 8 bases. This CDR3 is built from 16 residues. The ends lost 1 base at V and 4 bases at J; junction bases unmatched: 8. Germline V gives CDR1 LGHNA, CDR2 YSLEER. This CDR3 reads CASSQAGQGGFYGYTF. The CDR3 DNA reads as TGCGCCAGCAGCCAAGCCGGACAGGGTGGGTTCTATGGCTACACCTTC.

In this sample, this clone turned up once. The gene calls are TRBV5-5 and TRBJ2-1; 8 bases map to TRBD1. The CDR3 runs to 18 residues. Looked up from germline, CDR1 is SGHKS and CDR2 is YYEKEE (reference sequence). V lost 0 bases, J lost 4 bases, and 12 bases stayed unmatched. CDR3 residues: CASSLVSATGGIYNEQFF. The CDR3 nucleotides read TGTGCCAGCAGCTTGGTTTCGGCCACAGGGGGGATATACAATGAGCAGTTCTTC.

The V and J genes are TRBV10-3 and TRBJ1-4, with D uncertain. This CDR3 has 15 residues. The V gene's germline CDR1 is ENHRY and CDR2 SYGVKD. Trimming left V 7 bases short and J 0 bases short, with 12 bases between. CDR3 sequence (DNA): TGTGCCATCACCTCGGACCCCGCAACTAATGAAAAACTGTTTTTT. It is translated as CAITSDPATNEKLFF.

The chain has TRBV5-1 and TRBJ1-4, with 9 bases fitting TRBD1. The CDR3 runs 14 residues. Trimming at V came to 4 bases and at J to 7 bases, leaving 5 bases not matched to a gene. CDR1 is SGHRS and CDR2 is YFSETQ in the germline V gene. CDR3 nucleotide sequence: TGCGCCAGCAGCGGGACAGGGAAAAGTGAAAAACTGTTTTTT. Translated, it gives CASSGTGKSEKLFF.

V and J are TRBV11-1 and TRBJ2-7, with D tentatively TRBD2 (5 bases). Germline CDR1 is SGHAT and CDR2 is FQDESV (reference sequence). Trimming cost V 6 bases and J 4 bases, with 16 bases left between them. CDR3 size: 14 residues. CDR3 coding DNA: TGTGCCAGCAGTCGGGATCTCCTGAGGTACGAGCAGTACTTC. This codes for CASSRDLLRYEQYF.

This clone is a singleton in its sample. The chain joins TRBV5-4 to TRBJ2-2; D is perhaps TRBD1 or TRBD2 (6 bases each). With 0 bases removed from V and 8 bases from J, the gap between germline ends came to 20 bases. CDR1 SGHNT and CDR2 YYREEE come from the germline V gene (reference sequence). The CDR3 is 17 amino acids. This CDR3 is CASSLGTGGLGGGELFF. The CDR3 coding sequence is TGTGCCAGCAGCTTGGGGACCGGGGGCCTCGGAGGAGGGGAGCTGTTTTTT. Combining the CDR3 with reference TRBV5-4 and TRBJ2-2 gives the whole variable domain ETGVTQSPTHLIKTRGQQVTLRCSSQSGHNTVSWYQQALGQGPQFIFQYYREEENGRGNFPPRFSGLQFPNYSSELNVNALELDDSALYLCASSLGTGGLGGGELFFGEGSRLTVL.

This rearrangement joins TRBV19 to TRBJ2-1; TRBD2 matches at 13 bases. Losses at the gene ends were 4 bases for V and 0 bases for J; bases not matched to a gene: 12. There are 20 residues in the CDR3. The germline V gene has CDR1 LNHDA and CDR2 SQIVND (reference sequence). This CDR3 reads CASSSRIGTSGTSSYNEQFF. The CDR3 DNA reads TGTGCCAGTAGTAGCAGGATCGGGACTAGCGGGACCAGCTCCTACAATGAGCAGTTCTTC. Full variable domain (remainder filled in from reference TRBV19 and TRBJ2-1): DGGITQSPKYLFRKEGQNVTLSCEQNLNHDAMYWYRQDPGQGLRLIYYSQIVNDFQKGDIAEGYSVSREKKESFPLTVTSAQKNPTAFYLCASSSRIGTSGTSSYNEQFFGPGTRLTVL.

The chain employs TRBV24-1 and TRBJ2-7; 8 bases align to TRBD1. The CDR3 is 13 residues long. The V gene's germline CDR1 is KGHDR and CDR2 SFDVKD. J was trimmed by 6 bases and V by 5 bases; bases with no gene match: 5. CDR3: CATSATGDREQYF. In DNA, the CDR3 is TGTGCCACCAGTGCGACAGGGGATCGCGAGCAGTACTTC.

This clone was picked up one time. The chain employs TRBV4-1 and TRBJ2-5; D is perhaps TRBD1 or TRBD2 (5 bases each). V was pared by 2 bases and J by 3 bases, with 10 bases between. The CDR3 totals 14 residues. Germline V gene data show CDR1 as MGHRA and CDR2 as YSYEKL. The CDR3 DNA reads as TGCGCCAGCAGCCAAAATATGGGGGAAGAGACCCAGTACTTC. This gives the protein CASSQNMGEETQYF.

V and J are TRBV5-5 and TRBJ2-7; 8 nucleotides line up with TRBD1. Losses at the gene ends were 2 bases for V and 4 bases for J; bases not matched to a gene: 2. This CDR3 has 13 amino acids. The germline CDR1 and CDR2 sequences are SGHKS and YYEKEE (reference sequence). The DNA for the CDR3 is TGTGCCAGCAGCTTTAACAGGGGGTACGAGCAGTACTTC. Its translation is CASSFNRGYEQYF.

The V call is TRBV7-9, the J call TRBJ2-1; 7 bases are a match to TRBD1. Germline lookup yields CDR1 SEHNR and CDR2 FQNEAQ (reference sequence). This CDR3 is built from 18 residues. V was pared by 5 bases and J by 7 bases, with 20 bases of the junction left unmatched. This CDR3 is CASSQAPLGQPAGNEQFF. The CDR3 coding sequence is TGTGCCAGCAGCCAGGCTCCTTTGGGACAGCCTGCAGGAAATGAGCAGTTCTTC.

V and J are TRBV12-3 or TRBV12-4 and TRBJ2-1; 10 nucleotides agree with TRBD2. This CDR3 contains 13 residues. V trimming: 9 bases; J trimming: 8 bases; junction bases outside the gene matches: 7. CDR3 region: CASGLAGVDEQFF. CDR3 in DNA: TGTGCCAGTGGGCTAGCGGGAGTTGATGAGCAGTTCTTC.

V usage is TRBV15 and J usage is TRBJ1-3; D remains ambiguous. This CDR3 contains 16 residues. CDR1 is LNHNV, CDR2 YYDKDF, per germline (reference sequence). Trimming took off 2 bases at V and 0 bases at J, with 11 bases between the two ends. Here the CDR3 DNA reads TGTGCCACCAGCAGAAAGACGGCGAGCTCTGGAAACACCATATATTTT. As protein: CATSRKTASSGNTIYF.